The entry that follows covers one T cell receptor (beta chain) sequence. Germline assignment: CDR1 MRHNA and CDR2 SNTAGT. With V trimmed by 6 bases and J by 3 bases, 10 bases remained unmatched. The CDR3 totals 17 residues. The sample comes from a study of blood T cell repertoires in COVID-19. Method: immunoSEQ multiplex PCR; TCRdb's copy keeps in-frame clones and lacks some. The profile shows roughly 68,000 clones, less than 95% of them singletons. Sequences were obtained from peripheral blood. This TCR came from a man aged 50 to 60 with COVID-19, enrolled during active disease. The genes are TRBV6-4 and TRBJ1-6, with 8 bases that match TRBD1. This CDR3 reads CASRGPGQVYYNSPLHF. The CDR3 bases are TGTGCCAGCAGAGGACCGGGACAGGTCTACTATAATTCACCCCTCCACTTT.